Detailed here is one T cell receptor (beta chain). The antigen is unknown. The TCR alpha and TCR beta cDNA libraries, bearing sample barcodes and UMIs, were generated by 5'RACE using constant-segment primers. Via MiXCR, TCRdb re-called the 5' RACE reads, giving one row per CDR3 protein. The sample lists approximately 410,000 distinct CDR3 sequences, 23% occurring once. The sample comes from a study of T-cell memory formation after mild COVID-19. Across the study: The TCR clusters were mostly specific to one donor.

CDR1 is MDHEN and CDR2 is SYDVKM in the germline V gene. V was clipped by 6 bases and J by 2 bases, with 13 bases between them. The CDR3 has 14 residues. General study findings and limits: Some SARS-CoV-2-responding clones were already detected in memory before infection. Clones that contracted from day 15 to 85 had balanced CD4/CD8; later expanders were CD4+ biased.

The genes are TRBV28 and TRBJ2-5, with D perhaps assigned TRBD1 or TRBD2 (7 bases each). The sample comprised PBMCs or a T cell subset sorted from them (not recorded which). This TCR came from an adult woman who had mild COVID-19 (a few samples of this study predate the infection). Cell type and time point are not known. CDR3: CASSAQGGQETQYF. The DNA of the CDR3 is TGTGCCAGCAGCGCGCAGGGGGGGCAAGAGACCCAGTACTTC.